This T cell receptor (beta chain) was captured in a study of T cells in Graves' hyperthyroidism and ophthalmopathy. The TCR beta CDR3 regions underwent amplification using RNA transcripts as the source. First-round RT-PCR targeting the TCR CDR3 was performed with the HTBI primer set. From the multiplex PCR reads, TCRdb called clonotypes with MiXCR, one entry per CDR3 protein. This sample has 350,000 or so distinct CDR3 sequences, with roughly a fifth found just once. This clonotype was seen many times. V was trimmed by 6 bases and J by 6 bases, leaving 15 bases between them. Germline CDR1 is SGHVS and CDR2 is FNYEAQ. The CDR3 loop spans 14 amino acids.

The chain combines TRBV7-6 with TRBJ2-1; no clear D. The TCR sequence derives from a woman between 50 and 59 years old with Graves' hyperthyroidism. Sequenced sample: blood. CDR3 in DNA: TGTGCCAGCAGGCAACTCAGATACGGCAATGAGCAGTTCTTC. This sequence encodes CASRQLRYGNEQFF.